The 32 T cell receptor beta chains listed next were all sequenced from one sample in a study of human T cells and chemical hapten exposure. TCRdb used MiXCR to reprocess the RACE reads, holding one entry per CDR3 protein. The sample carries tens of thousands of distinct CDR3 sequences, roughly 9.5% recorded once. Time point here: patch test 3, about 24 weeks after DPC sensitization. Treatment: therapeutic diphenylcyclopropenone sensitization with weekly scalp DPC. The source material was whole blood, sampled in connection with sensitization to the hapten diphenylcyclopropenone (DPC). The origin of the receptors is a woman in her 40s with alopecia areata. Some clones in this sample may be carry-over from other donors' samples.

The chain links TRBV18 to TRBJ1-4; D gene unclear. Trimming removed 5 bases at V and 5 bases at J, with 12 bases between. The CDR3 totals 14 residues. CDR1 and CDR2 from the germline V gene are KGHSH and LQKENI. CDR3: CASSKGTLNEKLFF. The DNA of the CDR3 is TGTGCCAGCTCAAAAGGAACTTTGAATGAAAAACTGTTTTTT.

This clonotype came up many times. This chain joins TRBV4-1 and TRBJ2-3, with TRBD2 identical over 8 bases. Germline lookup yields CDR1 MGHRA and CDR2 YSYEKL. V was clipped by 4 bases and J by 4 bases; unmatched bases: 7. The CDR3 has 15 amino acids. Written as DNA, the CDR3 is TGCGCCAGCAGCCTTCGAGCGGGGGTTGCAGATACGCAGTATTTT. Protein sequence: CASSLRAGVADTQYF.

This clonotype was detected many times. The chain is built from TRBV4-3 and TRBJ2-1; either TRBD1 or TRBD2 may fit D (5 bases each). The germline V gene has CDR1 LGHNA and CDR2 YSLEER. This CDR3 has 15 residues. Trimming took 1 base from V and 7 from J, leaving 14 bases between them. For the CDR3, the DNA is TGCGCCAGCAGCCAAGCCCGGGGCCCCTGGAATGAGCAGTTCTTC. Translating it yields CASSQARGPWNEQFF.

This chain connects TRBV7-2 to TRBJ1-1, with D perhaps matching TRBD1 (5 bases). In germline, CDR1 is SGHTA, CDR2 FQGNSA. The CDR3 spans 16 residues. V gave up 5 bases and J gave up 0 bases, with 16 bases separating them. CDR3 in DNA: TGTGCCAGCAGCCGTGACAGACCTCAGTTGAACACTGAAGCTTTCTTT. Translation gives CASSRDRPQLNTEAFF.

This clonotype was recorded many times. The chain employs TRBV5-1 and TRBJ1-1; unclear D gene. V lost 0 bases and J lost 3, with 12 bases in between. Germline V gives CDR1 SGHRS, CDR2 YFSETQ. CDR3 length: 15 amino acids. The chain's CDR3 is CASSLAYMADTEAFF. CDR3 sequence (DNA): TGCGCCAGCAGCTTGGCCTATATGGCAGACACTGAAGCTTTCTTT.

The J gene is TRBJ2-3, the V gene TRBV10-3, with D perhaps matching TRBD1 (6 bases). Germline values: CDR1 ENHRY, CDR2 SYGVKD. The CDR3 runs 13 residues. V lost 5 bases to trimming and J lost 4 bases, with 10 bases between them. The CDR3 sequence is CAISPSGADTQYF. CDR3 DNA sequence: TGTGCCATCAGTCCCTCAGGGGCAGATACGCAGTATTTT.

The rearrangement uses TRBV7-2 and TRBJ2-1; no clear D gene. V gave up 5 bases and J gave up 7 bases, with 15 bases separating them. Germline loops: CDR1 SGHTA, CDR2 FQGNSA. The CDR3 runs 14 residues. CDR3 sequence (DNA): TGTGCCAGCAGCCAAGGGAAGTTAATAAATGAGCAGTTCTTC. This encodes CASSQGKLINEQFF. The full variable domain, in which reference TRBV7-2 and TRBJ2-1 provide the parts outside the CDR3, is GAGVSQSPSNKVTEKGKDVELRCDPISGHTALYWYRQSLGQGLEFLIYFQGNSAPDKSGLPSDRFSAERTGGSVSTLTIQRTQQEDSAVYLCASSQGKLINEQFFGPGTRLTVL.

This clonotype was found many times. This sequence joins TRBV7-9 and TRBJ2-7; no firm D call. The length of the CDR3 is 12 residues. From germline, CDR1 is SEHNR and CDR2 FQNEAQ (reference sequence). The V gene lost 4 bases and the J gene lost 7 bases, with 11 bases spanning the gap. CDR3 residues: CASSYGPVEQYF. In DNA form, the CDR3 reads TGTGCCAGCAGCTACGGACCGGTAGAGCAGTACTTC.

At least ten counts were recorded for this clonotype. The rearrangement uses TRBV7-3 and TRBJ2-1; D gene unclear. CDR1 is SGHTA, CDR2 FQGTGA, per germline. V was trimmed by 0 bases and J by 0 bases, leaving 6 bases between them. This CDR3 has 15 residues. The CDR3 region is CASSLTLGSYNEQFF. CDR3 bases: TGTGCCAGCAGCTTAACTCTCGGCTCCTACAATGAGCAGTTCTTC.

This clonotype was observed a handful of times. V is TRBV27 and J is TRBJ2-2, with TRBD1 matching over 7 bases. The CDR3 runs 13 residues. CDR1 is MNHEY and CDR2 is SMNVEV in the germline V gene (reference sequence). Trimming at V came to 5 bases and at J to 6 bases, leaving 3 bases not matched to a gene. CDR3 region: CASSKTGSGELFF. The CDR3 bases are TGTGCCAGCAGTAAGACAGGGTCCGGGGAGCTGTTTTTT.

This chain links TRBV28 with TRBJ2-1; possibly TRBD2 for D (5 bases). V lost 7 bases and J lost 8, with 15 bases in between. Germline V gene lookup returns CDR1 MDHEN and CDR2 SYDVKM. The CDR3 spans 13 residues. CDR3 residues: CASTDPMRDEQFF. The CDR3 DNA reads as TGTGCCAGCACCGATCCTATGCGGGATGAGCAGTTCTTC.

This clonotype has more than one count but fewer than ten. The V call is TRBV5-1, the J call TRBJ2-3, with 8 bases identical to TRBD1. V dropped 3 bases and J dropped 4; count of bases not matched to a gene: 7. CDR3 size: 15 residues. Germline V lookup: CDR1 SGHRS, CDR2 YFSETQ. The CDR3 loop reads CASSSDRGIADTQYF. In DNA form, the CDR3 reads TGCGCCAGCAGCTCTGACAGGGGTATCGCAGATACGCAGTATTTT.

V gene TRBV5-1 combines with J gene TRBJ2-3; 7 bases match TRBD1. CDR1 SGHRS and CDR2 YFSETQ come from the germline V gene. Germline trimming cut 2 bases from V and 2 bases from J; bases unmatched to any gene: 5. There are 15 residues in the CDR3. The DNA of the CDR3 is TGCGCCAGCAGCTTTGGGACAGCCGACACAGATACGCAGTATTTT. It yields the protein CASSFGTADTDTQYF.

This clonotype came up a few times. This chain connects TRBV11-2 to TRBJ1-1; the D is unclear. The CDR3 runs 13 residues. In germline, CDR1 is SGHAT, CDR2 FQNNGV. V dropped 2 bases and J dropped 4 bases, with 8 bases sitting between them. CDR3: CASSLMGSTEAFF. The CDR3 DNA reads as TGTGCCAGCAGCTTAATGGGAAGCACTGAAGCTTTCTTT.

By share of the sample, this clonotype is medium-sized. The chain couples TRBV6-5 to TRBJ2-2, with unresolved D. Germline CDR1 reads MNHEY; CDR2 reads SVGAGI. The CDR3 sequence is 16 residues long. V was clipped by 4 bases and J by 1 base, with 13 bases between them. CDR3 nucleotide sequence: TGTGCCAGCAGTTCTTCCCTACCTCAGAACACCGGGGAGCTGTTTTTT. It specifies CASSSSLPQNTGELFF.

There are a few counts of this clonotype. The chain recombines TRBV12-3 or TRBV12-4 with TRBJ2-5; D remains ambiguous. CDR3 length: 13 residues. Trimming left V 3 bases short and J 5 bases short, with 10 bases between. Here the CDR3 reads CASSFAHGETQYF. Written as DNA, the CDR3 is TGTGCCAGCAGTTTTGCCCATGGGGAGACCCAGTACTTC.

V usage is TRBV6-1 and J usage is TRBJ2-1; a possible D gene is TRBD1 (6 bases). Trimming removed 3 bases at V and 2 bases at J, with 11 bases between. The CDR3 is made up of 15 amino acids. In germline, CDR1 is MNHNS, CDR2 SASEGT. The DNA of the CDR3 is TGTGCCAGCAGTGACCAGGGGTTCGCCTACAATGAGCAGTTCTTC. Translated: CASSDQGFAYNEQFF.

This clonotype was recorded a few times. The gene calls are TRBV7-9 and TRBJ1-3; no firm D call. The CDR3 is 11 amino acids. CDR1 and CDR2 (germline): SEHNR, FQNEAQ (reference sequence). The V and J ends lost 6 bases and 1 base respectively, with 1 base between them. The CDR3 DNA follows: TGTGCCAGCAGTTCTGGAAACACCATATATTTT. It codes for CASSSGNTIYF.

The rearrangement joins TRBV6-6 to TRBJ1-6; 10 bases align to TRBD1. Germline CDR1 reads MNHNY; CDR2 reads SVGAGI (reference sequence). The CDR3 is 14 residues long. V was clipped by 6 bases and J by 8 bases; unmatched bases: 4. The CDR3 DNA is TGTGCCAGCAGCCGAGGACAGGGGGATTCACCCCTCCACTTT. This translates into CASSRGQGDSPLHF.

The genes are TRBV6-1 and TRBJ2-3; 9 bases fit TRBD2. V gave up 1 base and J gave up 2 bases; unmatched junction bases: 4. CDR3 length equals 16 residues. Germline V gives CDR1 MNHNS, CDR2 SASEGT. This chain's CDR3 is CASSEVGGGATDTQYF. For the CDR3, the DNA is TGTGCCAGCAGTGAAGTAGGCGGGGGGGCCACAGATACGCAGTATTTT.

At least ten counts were recorded for this clonotype. The chain recombines TRBV20-1 with TRBJ1-1, with a possible D match to TRBD1 (5 bases). The CDR3 is made up of 17 amino acids. Between the trimmed V and J ends, which lost 5 bases and 0 bases, there was a span of 22 bases. CDR1 is DFQATT and CDR2 is SNEGSKA in the germline V gene (reference sequence). DNA of the CDR3: TGCAGTGCTCGTCCCGCAGGGCCCTTATTTATGAACACTGAAGCTTTCTTT. This sequence encodes CSARPAGPLFMNTEAFF.

J is TRBJ2-1 and V is TRBV7-8; 8 bases are shared with TRBD1. Per germline, CDR1 SGHVS and CDR2 FQNEAQ. The CDR3 has 15 residues. The J segment lost 9 bases and the V segment lost 3 bases, leaving 10 bases of the junction unmatched. The CDR3 DNA reads TGTGCCAGCAGCTTCGACAGGGGCGGCGTCGGTGAGCAGTTCTTC. This gives the protein CASSFDRGGVGEQFF.

This clonotype came up many times. V is TRBV20-1 and J is TRBJ1-1, with 9 positions matching TRBD1. Per germline, CDR1 DFQATT and CDR2 SNEGSKA (reference sequence). The length of the CDR3 is 13 residues. Germline trimming cut 5 bases from V and 1 base from J; bases unmatched to any gene: 2. CDR3 in DNA: TGCAGTGCTCCGACAGGGGGGAACACTGAAGCTTTCTTT. Its translation is CSAPTGGNTEAFF.

The table lists this clonotype with many counts. The gene calls are TRBV28 and TRBJ2-2; TRBD1 aligns across 9 bases. This CDR3 has 15 residues. V shed 8 bases, J shed 4 bases, and the junction held 8 bases outside the gene matches. Germline CDR1 reads MDHEN; CDR2 reads SYDVKM. CDR3 in DNA: TGTGCCAGCTTAGGACAGGGGACGGGCACCGGGGAGCTGTTTTTT. Amino acid sequence: CASLGQGTGTGELFF.

The chain employs TRBV7-2 and TRBJ2-1; tentatively, D is TRBD2 (6 bases). V dropped 0 bases and J dropped 10 bases, with 19 bases sitting between them. Per germline, CDR1 SGHTA and CDR2 FQGNSA. The CDR3 covers 16 residues. This chain's CDR3 is CASSLARVGTPQEQFF. The CDR3, as DNA: TGTGCCAGCAGCTTAGCGCGGGTCGGGACTCCTCAGGAGCAGTTCTTC.

In this sample, this clonotype turned up a few times. The chain recombines TRBV6-1 with TRBJ2-7; D is unclear. This CDR3 is 13 amino acids long. CDR1 is MNHNS, CDR2 SASEGT, per germline. Deletions cut 7 bases from V and 6 bases from J, with 16 bases between. The CDR3 DNA follows: TGTGCCAGCACAGAGGCCTATCCCTCCGAGCAGTACTTC. This gives the protein CASTEAYPSEQYF.

The J gene is TRBJ2-7, the V gene TRBV30; TRBD2 matches 8 bases. Germline CDR1 reads GTSNPN; CDR2 reads SVGIG (reference sequence). J was trimmed by 1 base and V by 2 bases; bases with no gene match: 7. The CDR3 contains 15 residues. CDR3 DNA sequence: TGTGCCTGGAGTTTTAGCGGGGCTCATTCCTACGAGCAGTACTTC. Translated: CAWSFSGAHSYEQYF.

The DNA of the CDR3 is TGTGCCAGCAGTTTGGGGACAGGGTACGAGCAGTACTTC. Residues: CASSLGTGYEQYF. The J gene is TRBJ2-7, the V gene TRBV28; 9 bases are a match to TRBD1. The CDR3 totals 13 residues. Germline V CDR1 and CDR2: MDHEN, SYDVKM. Trimming cost V 3 bases and J 4 bases; bases outside gene matches: 1.

This clonotype turned up a few times. The chain joins TRBV7-3 to TRBJ2-2, with D maybe TRBD1 (6 bases). The CDR3 consists of 14 residues. Deletions cut 7 bases from V and 5 bases from J, with 14 bases between. The germline CDR1 and CDR2 sequences are SGHTA and FQGTGA. CDR3 sequence (DNA): TGTGCCAGCACCCTTCAGAGGGGGACCGGGGAGCTGTTTTTT. Translating it yields CASTLQRGTGELFF.

V and J are TRBV2 and TRBJ1-1; TRBD1 might be the D (5 bases). The CDR3 sequence is 13 residues long. Trimming cost V 6 bases and J 3 bases, with 11 bases left between them. The germline V gene encodes CDR1 SNHLY and CDR2 FYNNEI. The chain's CDR3 is CASSRARYTEAFF. The CDR3 DNA sequence: TGTGCCAGCAGCAGGGCTAGGTACACTGAAGCTTTCTTT.

This clonotype came up a few times. The genes are TRBV4-3 and TRBJ2-7; TRBD2 matches at 11 bases. J gave up 1 base and V 3 bases, and 8 bases lay outside the gene matches. CDR1 LGHNA and CDR2 YSLEER come from the germline V gene. This CDR3 region has 17 residues. The chain's CDR3 is CASSHVTSGGLSYEQYF. CDR3 nucleotide sequence: TGCGCCAGCAGCCATGTCACTAGCGGGGGCCTTTCCTACGAGCAGTACTTC.

The table lists this clonotype with a few counts. The rearrangement uses TRBV28 and TRBJ1-4, with TRBD1 as a possible D gene (6 bases). CDR1 and CDR2 from the germline V gene are MDHEN and SYDVKM. The CDR3 consists of 12 residues. V dropped 10 bases and J dropped 10 bases, with 16 bases sitting between them. This chain's CDR3 is CATSGGAGKLFF. For the CDR3, the DNA is TGTGCCACCAGCGGGGGGGCAGGAAAACTGTTTTTT. Full variable domain (remainder filled in from reference TRBV28 and TRBJ1-4): DVKVTQSSRYLVKRTGEKVFLECVQDMDHENMFWYRQDPGLGLRLIYFSYDVKMKEKGDIPEGYSVSREKKERFSLILESASTNQTSMYLCATSGGAGKLFFGSGTQLSVL.